Following are 6 T cell receptor beta chains from one sample sequenced in a study of blood T cell repertoires in COVID-19. The method was immunoSEQ multiplex PCR; TCRdb's version includes in-frame clones alone and lacks a portion of them. The sample gives about 210,000 clones, roughly 86% of which show up once; around 25% is in the top ten. The sequencing sample was made of PBMCs or T cells enriched from blood (not recorded which). The receptors here all came from a middle-aged woman in a cohort exposed to, infected with or recovered from COVID-19 (not recorded which).

In this sample, this clone turned up once. The CDR3 DNA follows: TGTGCCAGCAGTTCGCGGACAGGGGCGATGAACACTGAAGCTTTCTTT. Residues: CASSSRTGAMNTEAFF. The rearrangement links TRBV28 to TRBJ1-1, with 9 bases that match TRBD1. The trim removed 4 bases at V and 0 bases at J, leaving 6 bases unmatched. This CDR3 comprises 16 residues. Germline values: CDR1 MDHEN, CDR2 SYDVKM.

A single count supports this clone. V is TRBV4-1 and J is TRBJ2-7, with TRBD2 identical over 8 bases. Germline V gene sequence: CDR1 MGHRA, CDR2 YSYEKL. V trimming: 1 base; J trimming: 0 bases; junction bases outside the gene matches: 5. The CDR3 runs 16 residues. The CDR3 DNA reads TGCGCCAGCAGCCAAGCTCGAGCGGGGGCCTCCTACGAGCAGTACTTC. Amino acids: CASSQARAGASYEQYF.

This sequence joins TRBV25-1 and TRBJ2-2; TRBD2 might be the D (6 bases). CDR3 length: 16 amino acids. Germline V lookup: CDR1 MGHDK, CDR2 SYGVNS. Trimming removed 5 bases at V and 0 bases at J, with 13 bases between. This CDR3 is CASSYGLAPNTGELFF. The CDR3, as DNA: TGTGCCAGCAGTTACGGGCTAGCGCCGAACACCGGGGAGCTGTTTTTT.

The chain uses TRBV7-8 and TRBJ2-3; D is unresolved. Trimming pared 3 bases from V and 3 bases from J, leaving 10 bases between. The germline V gene encodes CDR1 SGHVS and CDR2 FQNEAQ. The CDR3 consists of 14 residues. In nucleotides, the CDR3 is TGTGCCAGCAGCTTTTTAGCCGGTACAGATACGCAGTATTTT. This codes for CASSFLAGTDTQYF.

The chain uses TRBV12-5 and TRBJ1-2; 8 positions agree with TRBD1. From germline, CDR1 is LGHNT and CDR2 FRNRAP. The CDR3 runs to 14 residues. V was clipped by 5 bases and J by 8 bases; unmatched bases: 10. In nucleotides, the CDR3 is TGTGCTAGTGGTCCGACAGGGGTAAAGGACGGCTACACCTTC. Its translation is CASGPTGVKDGYTF.

This clone has just one count. The same CDR3 can be traced to other DNA sequences in this sample. The chain uses TRBV28 and TRBJ2-7, with 7 bases that match TRBD2. This CDR3 spans 14 amino acids. Germline V lookup: CDR1 MDHEN, CDR2 SYDVKM. J gave up 2 bases and V 2 bases, and 3 bases lay outside the gene matches. CDR3 DNA sequence: TGTGCCAGCAGTTTACGTGGGGGGGCCTACGAGCAGTACTTC. Translating gives CASSLRGGAYEQYF. Based on the CDR3 plus reference TRBV28 and TRBJ2-7, the full variable domain is DVKVTQSSRYLVKRTGEKVFLECVQDMDHENMFWYRQDPGLGLRLIYFSYDVKMKEKGDIPEGYSVSREKKERFSLILESASTNQTSMYLCASSLRGGAYEQYFGPGTRLTVT.